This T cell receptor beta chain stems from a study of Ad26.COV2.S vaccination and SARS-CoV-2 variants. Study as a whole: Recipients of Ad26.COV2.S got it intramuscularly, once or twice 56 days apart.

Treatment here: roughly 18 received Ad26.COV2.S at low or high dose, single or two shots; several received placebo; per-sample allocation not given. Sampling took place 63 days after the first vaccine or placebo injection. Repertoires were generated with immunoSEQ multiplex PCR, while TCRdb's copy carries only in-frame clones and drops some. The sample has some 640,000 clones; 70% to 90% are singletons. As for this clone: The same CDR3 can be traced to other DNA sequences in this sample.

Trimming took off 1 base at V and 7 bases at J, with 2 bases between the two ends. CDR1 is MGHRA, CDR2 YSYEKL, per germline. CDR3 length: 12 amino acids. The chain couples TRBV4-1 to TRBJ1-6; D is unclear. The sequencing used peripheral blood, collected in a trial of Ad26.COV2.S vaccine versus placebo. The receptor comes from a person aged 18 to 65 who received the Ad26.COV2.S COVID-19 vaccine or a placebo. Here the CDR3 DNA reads TGCGCCAGCAGCCAAGGAAATTCACCCCTCCACTTT. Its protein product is CASSQGNSPLHF.